These 5 T cell receptor beta chains share one sample of origin, sequenced in a study of shared clonotypes between healthy human individuals. Profiling relied on immunoSEQ multiplex PCR, and the TCRdb table lists in-frame clones only, not all of them. The sample includes roughly 2.6 million clones, 85% to 95% of them seen just once. The sample comprised naive CD4+ T cells sorted from blood. Subset specified: CD45RA+ positively selected. The receptors here all came from a man between 18 and 35 years old in good health.

Comments on this clone: The identical CDR3 is also encoded by other nucleotide sequences in the sample. J is TRBJ2-5 and V is TRBV5-1; D ambiguous. Germline V gene data show CDR1 as SGHRS and CDR2 as YFSETQ. The CDR3 is 14 amino acids. Trimming removed 0 bases at V and 1 base at J, with 7 bases between. Written as DNA, the CDR3 is TGCGCCAGCAGCTTGGTACAGCTCCAAGAGACCCAGTACTTC. Encoded protein: CASSLVQLQETQYF. Supplemented by reference TRBV5-1 and TRBJ2-5, the full variable domain reads KAGVTQTPRYLIKTRGQQVTLSCSPISGHRSVSWYQQTPGQGLQFLFEYFSETQRNKGNFPGRFSGRQFSNSRSEMNVSTLELGDSALYLCASSLVQLQETQYFGPGTRLLVL.

Note on this clone: This sample also contains other DNA sequences that code for the same CDR3. The chain combines TRBV28 with TRBJ1-5; TRBD1 is a possible D gene (5 bases). The length of the CDR3 is 15 residues. Trimming took 1 base from V and 5 from J, leaving 12 bases between them. Germline V lookup: CDR1 MDHEN, CDR2 SYDVKM. CDR3 sequence (DNA): TGTGCCAGCAGTTTATCGGGTCAGGGTGATCAGCCCCAGCATTTT. Translated, it gives CASSLSGQGDQPQHF.

This clone was seen only once. V and J are TRBV2 and TRBJ2-2, with no clear D. V dropped 4 bases and J dropped 2 bases, with 17 bases sitting between them. CDR3 length: 17 amino acids. CDR1 and CDR2 (germline): SNHLY, FYNNEI. The CDR3 region is CASSGALKALNTGELFF. The CDR3 DNA follows: TGTGCCAGCAGTGGGGCCCTTAAGGCTTTAAACACCGGGGAGCTGTTTTTT.

This chain connects TRBV27 to TRBJ2-1, with D unclear. The CDR3 contains 15 residues. With 3 bases removed from V and 5 bases from J, the gap between germline ends came to 14 bases. Germline V gene sequence: CDR1 MNHEY, CDR2 SMNVEV (reference sequence). Here the CDR3 DNA reads TGTGCCAGCAGTTTGTCGACATTGGGGAACAATGAGCAGTTCTTC. It translates to CASSLSTLGNNEQFF.

The rearrangement links TRBV9 to TRBJ1-5, with 7 bases fitting TRBD1. V shed 4 bases, J shed 2 bases, and the junction held 6 bases outside the gene matches. Per the germline V gene, CDR1 is SGDLS and CDR2 is YYNGEE. There are 15 residues in the CDR3. This CDR3 reads CASSLTDRGNQPQHF. The CDR3 DNA reads TGTGCCAGCAGCTTGACTGACAGGGGCAATCAGCCCCAGCATTTT.